Listed here is a single T cell receptor beta chain. Its target is unknown. This record comes from a study of CD8+ T cells in alopecia areata. On the study more broadly: Patients took tofacitinib for 6 to 18 months, followed by 6 drug-free months. Study observations and caveats: Under tofacitinib, numerous expanded lesional clonotypes remained detectable in scalp and blood.

This CDR3 contains 13 residues. The J segment lost 2 bases and the V segment lost 3 bases, leaving 3 bases of the junction unmatched. Germline-derived CDR1 and CDR2 are GTSNPN and SVGIG (reference sequence). Treatment in this sample: oral pan-JAK inhibitor, 5-10 mg twice daily. Alopecia areata patients had lesional scalp punch biopsies and peripheral blood taken from them. Investigators sorted PBMCs to obtain both CD4+ and CD8+ T cells. Sequencing relied on a cDNA template that was reverse transcribed from extracted RNA. Clones were sequenced by immunoSEQ multiplex PCR, and TCRdb holds only the in-frame ones, with some missing. The repertoire holds approximately 180,000 clones, with less than 75% as singletons.

The source material was CD4+ T cells sorted from blood, sampled between weeks 55 and 70, from a patient treated with tofacitinib. The TCR sequence derives from a human donor with alopecia areata. This chain links TRBV30 with TRBJ1-2; 7 nucleotides line up with TRBD1. This chain's CDR3 is CAWSPGQNYGYTF. The CDR3 coding sequence is TGTGCCTGGAGCCCGGGACAGAACTATGGCTACACCTTC.